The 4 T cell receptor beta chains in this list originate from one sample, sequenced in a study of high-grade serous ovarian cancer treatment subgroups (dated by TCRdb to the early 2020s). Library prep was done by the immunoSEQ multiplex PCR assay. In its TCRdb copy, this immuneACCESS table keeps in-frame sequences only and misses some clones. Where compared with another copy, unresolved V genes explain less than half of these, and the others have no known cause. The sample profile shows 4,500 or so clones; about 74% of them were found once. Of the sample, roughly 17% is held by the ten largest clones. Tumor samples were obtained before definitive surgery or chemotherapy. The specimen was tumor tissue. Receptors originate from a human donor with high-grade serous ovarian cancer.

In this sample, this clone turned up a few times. CDR3 amino acids: CASSRRDPTDTQYF. CDR3 in DNA: TGTGCCAGCAGTCGAAGGGACCCCACAGATACGCAGTATTTT. This chain connects TRBV27 to TRBJ2-3, with D perhaps assigned TRBD1 or TRBD2 (5 bases each). Germline CDR1 MNHEY, CDR2 SMNVEV (reference sequence). This CDR3 is 14 amino acids long. Trimming pared 5 bases from V and 2 bases from J, leaving 11 bases between.

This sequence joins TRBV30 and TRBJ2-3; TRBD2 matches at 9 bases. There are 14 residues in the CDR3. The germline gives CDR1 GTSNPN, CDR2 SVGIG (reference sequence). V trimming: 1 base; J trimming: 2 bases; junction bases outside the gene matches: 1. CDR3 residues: CAWSGLAATDTQYF. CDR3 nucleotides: TGTGCCTGGAGTGGACTAGCGGCCACAGATACGCAGTATTTT.

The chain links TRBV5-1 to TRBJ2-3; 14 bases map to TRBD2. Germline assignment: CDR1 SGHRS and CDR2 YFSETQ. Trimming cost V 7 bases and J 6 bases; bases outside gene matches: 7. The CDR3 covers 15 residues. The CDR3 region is CASSLRTSGGDTQYF. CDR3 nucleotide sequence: TGCGCCAGCTCACTTAGGACTAGCGGGGGGGATACGCAGTATTTT.

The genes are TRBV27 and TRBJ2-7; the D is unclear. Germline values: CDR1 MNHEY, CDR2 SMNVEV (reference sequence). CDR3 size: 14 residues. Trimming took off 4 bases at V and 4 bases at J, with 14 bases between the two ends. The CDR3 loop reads CASSSLSRSYEQYV. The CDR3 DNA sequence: TGTGCCAGCAGTTCTCTGTCCAGGTCTTACGAGCAGTACGTC.